This T cell receptor (beta chain) was identified during a study of blood T cell repertoires in COVID-19. Study details: Acute and convalescent COVID-19 specimens originated in the United States, Italy and Spain.

Sequencing was performed with immunoSEQ multiplex PCR; in TCRdb, only in-frame clones are kept and a portion is missing. Here the sample spans about 260,000 clones, about nine tenths being singletons. The CDR3 is made up of 13 amino acids. Germline assignment: CDR1 SGHRS and CDR2 YFSETQ. After removal of 4 bases from V and 3 bases from J, the junction contained 3 bases not matched to a gene. Which cohort a participant joined came from the clinical history participants gave. This chain connects TRBV5-1 to TRBJ1-1; 7 bases match TRBD1. The TCR was taken from a middle-aged woman with acute COVID-19. Material for sequencing was PBMCs or T cells enriched from blood (not recorded which). As DNA, the CDR3 is TGCGCCAGCAGCCACGGACAGGACACTGAAGCTTTCTTT. This codes for CASSHGQDTEAFF.